A selection of T cell receptor beta chains follows, all from one sample in a study of PD-1 blockade in classical Hodgkin lymphoma. Measured with immunoSEQ multiplex PCR; TCRdb has only the in-frame clones, and not every one. Here the sample spans 40,000 to 65,000 clones, around nine tenths being singletons. The sequenced sample was peripheral blood mononuclear cells (PBMCs), obtained before the fourth cycle of nivolumab. All receptors come from a human donor with classical Hodgkin lymphoma. Both conserved end residues are part of each CDR3. The D gene is left open where the match is weak. Clone size is shown for a subset of rows, as once, few, many or a class of expanded clone.

v_call	j_call	d_call	clone_size	cdr3_aa	cdr3_nt
TRBV18	TRBJ1-5	.	.	CASSRNRAEQPQHF	TGTGCCAGCTCACGTAACAGGGCGGAGCAGCCCCAGCATTTT
TRBV28	TRBJ2-3	.	.	CASSFSGRTHTQYF	TGTGCCAGCAGCTTCTCAGGGAGAACCCATACGCAGTATTTT
TRBV6-5	TRBJ2-3	TRBD1	.	CASSDRDPDTQYF	TGTGCCAGCAGTGACAGGGACCCAGATACGCAGTATTTT
TRBV5-1	TRBJ1-3	.	few	CASSLRPGESTIYF	TGCGCCAGCAGCTTGAGGCCAGGGGAGAGCACCATATATTTT
TRBV5-1	TRBJ2-2	TRBD2	.	CASSLNGRVDTGELFF	TGCGCCAGCAGCTTGAACGGGAGGGTAGACACCGGGGAGCTGTTTTTT
TRBV2	TRBJ2-7	.	.	CASSETRHKNYEQYF	TGTGCCAGCAGTGAAACCCGACACAAAAACTACGAGCAGTACTTC
TRBV5-1	TRBJ1-1	.	.	CASSFLSTGGTEAFF	TGCGCCAGCAGCTTTTTATCCACAGGCGGCACTGAAGCTTTCTTT
TRBV11-1	TRBJ2-5	.	.	CASSLVPGETQYF	TGTGCCAGCAGCTTAGTTCCGGGAGAGACCCAGTACTTC
TRBV19	TRBJ2-1	TRBD2	few	CASLGAGGNKYNEQFF	TGTGCCAGTTTAGGAGCGGGAGGGAATAAATACAATGAGCAGTTCTTC
TRBV2	TRBJ1-3	.	once	CASRNGRGLSGNTIYF	TGTGCCAGCAGAAACGGACGGGGACTCTCTGGAAACACCATATATTTT
TRBV29-1	TRBJ2-1	TRBD2	.	CSVEGLAGGSTSSYNEQFF	TGCAGCGTTGAAGGGCTAGCGGGAGGTTCCACTAGCTCCTACAATGAGCAGTTCTTC
TRBV27	TRBJ2-7	.	.	CASSSPGTHSYEQYF	TGTGCCAGCAGTTCCCCCGGGACTCACTCCTACGAGCAGTACTTC
TRBV7-2	TRBJ2-1	TRBD2	few	CASSLSGTSVNEQFF	TGTGCCAGCAGCCTATCCGGGACTAGCGTAAATGAGCAGTTCTTC
TRBV4-1	TRBJ2-6	TRBD1	.	CASSQAIGTGLPGANVLTF	TGCGCCAGCAGCCAAGCAATTGGGACAGGGTTACCTGGGGCCAACGTCCTGACTTTC
TRBV2	TRBJ1-2	TRBD1	.	CASTVDRGYGYTF	TGTGCCAGCACTGTGGACAGGGGGTATGGCTACACCTTC
TRBV25-1	TRBJ2-7	.	.	CASSEETHYEQYF	TGTGCCAGCAGTGAAGAAACCCACTACGAGCAGTACTTC
TRBV18	TRBJ2-5	TRBD2	.	CASSPTSGRETQYF	TGTGCCAGCTCACCAACTAGCGGGCGAGAGACCCAGTACTTC